The entry that follows covers one TCR beta chain sequence. These data are taken from a study of shared clonotypes between healthy human individuals. Turning to the study itself: Each donor's CD4 naive and CD4 memory cells filled three plates apiece, CD8 naive two, and CD8 memory one.

Memory CD4+ cells were the fraction left after CD45RA+ naive selection. The authors distributed each subset's genomic DNA evenly over several immunoSEQ plates. Repertoires were generated with immunoSEQ multiplex PCR, while TCRdb's copy carries only in-frame clones and drops some. The data contain fewer than 1.6 million clones, 98% to 99% of them seen just once; the ten biggest clones take up approximately 0.4%. V dropped 6 bases and J dropped 9; count of bases not matched to a gene: 2. Germline V CDR1 and CDR2: DFQATT, SNEGSKA (reference sequence). This CDR3 contains 11 residues. The gene calls are TRBV20-1 and TRBJ2-1; 10 bases are shared with TRBD2. The specimen was naive CD4+ T cells sorted from blood. As for subset: CD45RA+ positively selected. This receptor was identified in a man aged 25-45 years in good health. CDR3 DNA sequence: TGCAGTGCAAGACTAGCGGGTGAGCAGTTCTTC. Its translation: CSARLAGEQFF.